This T cell receptor (beta chain) came from a study of CD8 T cells in ankylosing spondylitis. Study-wide findings and caveats: Typical of ankylosing spondylitis blood, it appeared, was a TCR beta motif of several highly homologous variants. From matched ankylosing spondylitis synovial fluid, disease-linked clones were reportedly recovered at significantly enriched levels.

V gave up 6 bases and J gave up 4 bases, with 12 bases separating them. CDR3 size: 13 residues. TCRdb re-called the 5' RACE reads with MiXCR, one entry per CDR3 protein. The sample carries about 260,000 distinct CDR3 sequences, about 24% recorded once. This clonotype has a handful of counts. The antigen remains unidentified. The specimen sequenced was blood, either unsorted or a sorted T cell fraction (not recorded which). The TCR was taken from a male donor with ankylosing spondylitis or in good health (not recorded which). The chain links TRBV12-3 or TRBV12-4 to TRBJ1-2; possible D gene TRBD1, 6 bases. The CDR3 region has the DNA TGTGCCAGCAGCCGGGACACCTCCTATGGCTACACCTTC. Its protein is CASSRDTSYGYTF.